The entry that follows covers one TCR beta chain sequence. What it binds is not known. Samples came from healthy bone marrow donors. The germline V gene encodes CDR1 SQVTM and CDR2 ANQGSEA. Trimming pared 6 bases from V and 2 bases from J, leaving 10 bases between. This CDR3 spans 12 amino acids. These data originate in a study of cytomegalovirus exposure and HLA in healthy donors. About the research overall: For the approximately 430 genotyped donors, more than 65% fell within the Caucasian-associated ancestry cluster. Points from the study as a whole: There were three CMV-associated chains whose specificity for CMV antigens was confirmed in vitro. CMV serostatus was the only recorded immune exposure for donors.

The PCR contained 60 Vbeta and 13 Jbeta primers. Only in-frame clones appear in the TCRdb table, and some are missing; sequencing was by immunoSEQ multiplex PCR. The table has over 100,000 clones, approximately 81% seen once; the top ten hold roughly 2.2%. The genes are TRBV29-1 and TRBJ1-1; TRBD1 might be the D (6 bases). Sequences were obtained from PBMCs. The sequence was collected from a woman in her twenties or thirties in good health and CMV-seronegative. CDR3 bases: TGCAGCGTGAAACAGGGAAACACTGAAGCTTTCTTT. Protein product: CSVKQGNTEAFF.